This T cell receptor beta chain was sequenced for a study of T-cell memory formation after mild COVID-19. Study-level information: Clusters were largely donor specific.

Study-level points and caveats: Mainly in CM and EM were contracting CD4+ clones; CD8+ were in EMRA.

Comment on this clonotype: Antigen specificity is unknown.

TCR alpha and TCR beta cDNA libraries with sample barcodes and UMIs came from 5'RACE using constant-segment primers. Each CDR3 protein gets one entry after TCRdb re-called the 5' RACE reads with MiXCR. The sample shows 470,000 or so distinct CDR3 sequences, roughly 18% of them seen only once. The CDR3 is 14 amino acids. The germline V gene has CDR1 SGHRS and CDR2 YFSETQ. The V segment lost 4 bases and the J segment 9 bases; nucleotides outside the gene matches: 11. The sequenced material came from PBMCs or a T cell subset sorted from them (not recorded which). The chain links TRBV5-1 to TRBJ1-2; 8 positions agree with TRBD1. This clonotype was obtained from a man aged 18 to 30 who had mild COVID-19 (a few samples of this study predate the infection). Cell type and time point are not known. CDR3 protein: CASSLGQGDIRYTF. CDR3 sequence (DNA): TGCGCCAGCAGCCTCGGACAGGGTGATATTCGCTACACCTTC.